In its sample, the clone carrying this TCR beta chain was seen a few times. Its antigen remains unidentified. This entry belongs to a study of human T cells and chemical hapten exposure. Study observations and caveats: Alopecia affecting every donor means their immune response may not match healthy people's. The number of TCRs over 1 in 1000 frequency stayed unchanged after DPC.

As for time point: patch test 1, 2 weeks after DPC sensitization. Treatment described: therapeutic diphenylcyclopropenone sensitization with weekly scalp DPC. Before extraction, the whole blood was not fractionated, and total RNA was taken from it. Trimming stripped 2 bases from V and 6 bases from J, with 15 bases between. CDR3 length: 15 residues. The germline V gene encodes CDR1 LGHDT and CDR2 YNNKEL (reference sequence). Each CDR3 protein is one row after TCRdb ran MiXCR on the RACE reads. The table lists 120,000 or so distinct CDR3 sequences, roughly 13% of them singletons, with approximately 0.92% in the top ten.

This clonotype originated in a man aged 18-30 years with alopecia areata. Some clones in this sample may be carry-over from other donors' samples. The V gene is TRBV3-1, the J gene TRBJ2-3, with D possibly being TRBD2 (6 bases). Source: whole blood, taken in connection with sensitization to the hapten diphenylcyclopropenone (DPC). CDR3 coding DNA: TGTGCCAGCAGCCAAATGCTAGCCGGAGGGGATACGCAGTATTTT. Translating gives CASSQMLAGGDTQYF.